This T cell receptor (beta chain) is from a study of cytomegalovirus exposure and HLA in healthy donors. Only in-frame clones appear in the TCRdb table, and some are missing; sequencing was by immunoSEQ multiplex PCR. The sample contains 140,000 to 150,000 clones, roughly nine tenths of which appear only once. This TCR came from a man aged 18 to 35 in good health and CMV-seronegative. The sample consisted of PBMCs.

CDR3 amino acids: CASRWERGQGYTF. Here the CDR3 DNA reads TGTGCCAGCAGGTGGGAGAGGGGGCAAGGCTACACCTTC. The chain carries TRBV6-1 and TRBJ1-2; the match to TRBD1 covers 7 bases. Per germline, CDR1 MNHNS and CDR2 SASEGT. V gave up 6 bases and J gave up 8 bases; unmatched junction bases: 9. CDR3 length equals 13 residues.